The table lists the clone carrying this TCR beta chain with a count of one. The antigen is not known. The V end lost 3 bases, the J end lost 8 bases, and 11 bases lay between the germline ends. The CDR3 is 14 residues long. Germline V gene data show CDR1 as SEHNR and CDR2 as FQNEAQ (reference sequence). This sample stems from a study of cytomegalovirus exposure and HLA in healthy donors. Study details: Approximately 80 million unique TCRs from HLA-typed donors were held in an early data release. Regarding the study as a whole: The study carried out a later analysis of TCR beta sequences. It associated under 20,000 of them with specific HLA alleles at a false discovery rate of 0.05.

PCR was performed using 60 Vbeta and 13 Jbeta primers. This table comes from immunoSEQ multiplex PCR, and its TCRdb copy is limited to in-frame clones, with some not included. In the table there are about 120,000 clones, over 75% of which are singletons. Sequencing was carried out using PBMCs. This TCR was recovered from a human donor in good health. The V gene is TRBV7-9, the J gene TRBJ1-6, with unresolved D. CDR3 in amino acids: CASSLTRSDSPLHF. CDR3 DNA sequence: TGTGCCAGCAGCTTGACAAGAAGTGATTCACCCCTCCACTTT. The full variable domain, in which reference TRBV7-9 and TRBJ1-6 provide the parts outside the CDR3, is DTGVSQNPRHKITKRGQNVTFRCDPISEHNRLYWYRQTLGQGPEFLTYFQNEAQLEKSRLLSDRFSAERPKGSFSTLEIQRTEQGDSAMYLCASSLTRSDSPLHFGNGTRLTVT.